The next 5 T cell receptor beta chains were all read from a single sample in a study of tumor and adjacent non-tumor tissue in lung cancer. This sample's RNA came from whole unsorted tissue. TCRbeta libraries were built with three rounds of nested PCR, modified from ARM-PCR. From the multiplex PCR reads, TCRdb called clonotypes with MiXCR, one entry per CDR3 protein. The table records about 70,000 distinct CDR3 sequences, approximately 73% of them present only once. The sample comprised lung tumor tissue. The receptors shown here come from a man aged 60-69 years with non-small cell lung cancer.

This chain links TRBV5-1 with TRBJ2-1; D is undetermined. Trimming stripped 4 bases from V and 3 bases from J, with 11 bases between. The CDR3 is 14 amino acids. Germline CDR1 is SGHRS and CDR2 is YFSETQ. The CDR3 nucleotides read TGCGCCAGCAGCCTGGTTTACTACTACAATGAGCAGTTCTTC. Translating it yields CASSLVYYYNEQFF.

For this clonotype: Since no conserved phenylalanine or tryptophan closes the CDR3, a read error is the likely cause. It is unclear where the CDR3 begins or ends on the DNA, so no DNA is shown, and the CDR3 is as TCRdb lists it. The chain uses TRBV29-1 and TRBJ2-3. The V gene's germline CDR1 is SQVTM and CDR2 ANQGSEA. The CDR3 sequence runs 10 residues, both termini included. CDR3 sequence: CSGGGDTQYS.

The genes are TRBV10-3 and TRBJ2-1; D perhaps matches TRBD2 (7 bases). V was trimmed by 0 bases and J by 8 bases, leaving 17 bases between them. This CDR3 spans 16 amino acids. Germline V lookup: CDR1 ENHRY, CDR2 SYGVKD. CDR3 loop: CAISESMAGAYDEQFF. The CDR3 DNA follows: TGTGCCATCAGTGAGTCGATGGCGGGGGCATATGATGAGCAGTTCTTC.

This clonotype has ten or more counts. The chain is built from TRBV12-3 or TRBV12-4 and TRBJ1-1; D ambiguous. This CDR3 spans 13 amino acids. Deletions cut 5 bases from V and 0 bases from J, with 7 bases between. Here the CDR3 DNA reads TGTGCCAGCAGTCCCGACGTGAACACTGAAGCTTTCTTT. Translated: CASSPDVNTEAFF.

The table lists this clonotype with a count of one. Possible read error: a much larger clone is one base away. The chain joins TRBV7-9 to TRBJ2-7; a weak D match, TRBD2 (6 bases). This CDR3 has 15 amino acids. Trimming stripped 3 bases from V and 2 bases from J, with 14 bases between. The germline gives CDR1 SEHNR, CDR2 FQNEAQ (reference sequence). CDR3 sequence reads: CASSFEGGATYEQYF. In nucleotides, the CDR3 is TGTGCCAGCAGCTTTGAGGGCGGGGCGACCTACGAGCAGTACTTC.